These 18 T cell receptor beta chains were sequenced from one sample in a study of blood T cell repertoires in COVID-19. TCRdb keeps only in-frame clones here, not all; method: immunoSEQ multiplex PCR. The data contain about 160,000 clones, about four fifths of them singletons. Material: peripheral blood. These receptors all stem from a man aged 55 to 69 with active or convalescent COVID-19.

The CDR3: CASSLADNQPQHF. The DNA of the CDR3 is TGTGCCAGCAGCTTAGCAGACAACCAGCCCCAGCATTTT. The chain has TRBV7-9 and TRBJ1-5, with D uncertain. In germline, CDR1 is SEHNR, CDR2 FQNEAQ (reference sequence). The CDR3 totals 13 residues. Trimming took 0 bases from V and 7 from J, leaving 7 bases between them.

The V call is TRBV28, the J call TRBJ1-2, with D possibly TRBD1 on 6 matching bases. Germline-derived CDR1 and CDR2 are MDHEN and SYDVKM. Trimming stripped 9 bases from V and 2 bases from J, with 10 bases between. There are 12 residues in the CDR3. The chain's CDR3 is CASRTANYGYTF. CDR3 sequence (DNA): TGTGCCAGTCGGACAGCAAACTATGGCTACACCTTC.

The chain links TRBV6-4 to TRBJ1-5; a weak D match, TRBD1 (6 bases). There are 16 residues in the CDR3. Germline V gene data show CDR1 as MRHNA and CDR2 as SNTAGT. V lost 6 bases and J lost 2, with 17 bases in between. Here the CDR3 reads CASSRREGGGNQPQHF. In DNA, the CDR3 is TGTGCCAGCAGCCGTCGGGAGGGGGGGGGCAATCAGCCCCAGCATTTT.

The rearrangement links TRBV19 to TRBJ1-6, with 8 bases fitting TRBD1. From germline, CDR1 is LNHDA and CDR2 SQIVND (reference sequence). With V trimmed by 10 bases and J by 9 bases, 8 bases remained unmatched. The length of the CDR3 is 13 residues. CDR3 in DNA: TGTGCCACTGGTGTGACAGGGGTTTCACCCCTCCACTTT. Translated, it gives CATGVTGVSPLHF.

CDR3 region: CASTVQVTEAFF. CDR3 DNA sequence: TGTGCCAGCACCGTTCAGGTCACTGAAGCTTTCTTT. The rearrangement joins TRBV2 to TRBJ1-1, with D hard to call. V gave up 7 bases and J gave up 4 bases, with 10 bases separating them. The CDR3 extends over 12 amino acids. CDR1 is SNHLY, CDR2 FYNNEI, per germline.

J is TRBJ2-7 and V is TRBV6-5; D may be TRBD2 (7 bases). The CDR3 spans 14 residues. The V and J ends lost 2 bases and 7 bases respectively, with 15 bases between them. Germline values: CDR1 MNHEY, CDR2 SVGAGI. The CDR3: CASSYNTGRGEQYF. Written as DNA, the CDR3 is TGTGCCAGCAGTTACAACACAGGGCGGGGGGAGCAGTACTTC.

This chain links TRBV28 with TRBJ2-1; 9 nucleotides match TRBD1. V was pared by 6 bases and J by 6 bases, with 9 bases of the junction left unmatched. CDR3 length equals 15 residues. Per germline, CDR1 MDHEN and CDR2 SYDVKM. The CDR3 loop is CASRLGTGRGNEQFF. The CDR3 DNA is TGTGCCAGCAGACTCGGGACAGGGCGAGGCAATGAGCAGTTCTTC.

The chain recombines TRBV19 with TRBJ1-1, with 7 bases aligning to TRBD1. Germline V gives CDR1 LNHDA, CDR2 SQIVND (reference sequence). This CDR3 is 15 amino acids long. Trimming took 4 bases from V and 2 from J; bases not matched to a gene: 7. Here the CDR3 reads CASSTPGQKNTEAFF. The CDR3, as DNA: TGTGCCAGTAGTACACCGGGACAGAAAAACACTGAAGCTTTCTTT.

The CDR3 sequence: CASSLVGTGTSGNTIYF. The CDR3 DNA reads TGCGCCAGCAGCTTGGTCGGGACAGGTACCTCTGGAAACACCATATATTTT. The V call is TRBV5-1, the J call TRBJ1-3, with 8 nucleotides matching TRBD1. The CDR3 sequence is 17 residues long. Germline V gene lookup returns CDR1 SGHRS and CDR2 YFSETQ. V lost 0 bases, J lost 0 bases, and 5 bases stayed unmatched.

This clone has only a few counts. The CDR3 is CASSLPGQGTLHF. The CDR3 DNA sequence: TGTGCCAGCTCACTGCCCGGACAGGGCACCCTCCACTTT. The V gene is TRBV18, the J gene TRBJ1-6; 8 bases are shared with TRBD1. Per the germline V gene, CDR1 is KGHSH and CDR2 is LQKENI. Germline trimming cut 4 bases from V and 14 bases from J; bases unmatched to any gene: 7. This CDR3 is built from 13 residues.

This clone has just a few counts. The chain employs TRBV7-6 and TRBJ2-3, with 12 bases aligning to TRBD1. Looked up from germline, CDR1 is SGHVS and CDR2 is FNYEAQ. V was clipped by 5 bases and J by 5 bases; unmatched bases: 14. The CDR3 spans 18 residues. This CDR3 is CASSTGPRDRGPGDTQYF. CDR3 in DNA: TGTGCCAGCAGCACAGGCCCCCGGGACAGGGGGCCAGGAGATACGCAGTATTTT.

J is TRBJ2-7 and V is TRBV9, with 12 positions matching TRBD2. Germline trimming cut 0 bases from V and 3 bases from J; bases unmatched to any gene: 4. The CDR3 spans 16 residues. The germline V gene encodes CDR1 SGDLS and CDR2 YYNGEE. The CDR3: CASSVGLAGGHYEQYF. The CDR3, as DNA: TGTGCCAGCAGCGTAGGGCTAGCGGGGGGGCACTACGAGCAGTACTTC.

The chain has TRBV3-1 (or the pseudogene TRBV3-2) and TRBJ2-3; possible D gene TRBD1, 5 bases. Germline CDR1 is LGHDT and CDR2 is YNNKEL (reference sequence). The CDR3 loop spans 16 amino acids. V was pared by 2 bases and J by 0 bases, with 12 bases between. The CDR3 spells CASSQSKGLSTDTQYF. CDR3 nucleotide sequence: TGTGCCAGCAGCCAAAGCAAGGGGCTGAGCACAGATACGCAGTATTTT.

CDR3 in DNA: TGTGCCAGCAGAGCCCGGGACAGGGGGTACGAGCAGTACTTC. Translated, it gives CASRARDRGYEQYF. This chain uses TRBV3-1 (or the pseudogene TRBV3-2) with TRBJ2-7; 11 nucleotides agree with TRBD1. This CDR3 is built from 14 residues. Germline V gives CDR1 LGHDT, CDR2 YNNKEL (reference sequence). The V segment lost 6 bases and the J segment 4 bases; nucleotides outside the gene matches: 5.

The rearrangement joins TRBV6-5 to TRBJ1-1; the D is unclear. Trimming took off 0 bases at V and 5 bases at J, with 13 bases between the two ends. Germline loops: CDR1 MNHEY, CDR2 SVGAGI. CDR3 size: 15 residues. CDR3 sequence: CASSYSTWGGTEAFF. As DNA, the CDR3 is TGTGCCAGCAGTTACTCGACCTGGGGAGGTACTGAAGCTTTCTTT.

The chain uses TRBV6-5 and TRBJ1-4; 9 bases agree with TRBD1. V was pared by 6 bases and J by 8 bases, with 7 bases of the junction left unmatched. CDR1 is MNHEY, CDR2 SVGAGI, per germline. CDR3 length equals 14 residues. CDR3 sequence (DNA): TGTGCCAGCAGAAACAGGGGGCCAGGGGAAAAACTGTTTTTT. As protein: CASRNRGPGEKLFF.

The CDR3, as DNA: TGCGCCAGCAGCCAAGATACGGGGGTCACAGATACGCAGTATTTT. This encodes CASSQDTGVTDTQYF. The chain combines TRBV4-1 with TRBJ2-3, with D tentatively TRBD2 (6 bases). The CDR3 runs to 15 residues. V was clipped by 0 bases and J by 2 bases, with 9 bases between them. Germline CDR1 MGHRA, CDR2 YSYEKL.

The J gene is TRBJ2-1, the V gene TRBV4-1, with 7 bases matching TRBD1. CDR1 is MGHRA and CDR2 is YSYEKL in the germline V gene. There are 14 residues in the CDR3. V lost 3 bases and J lost 7; bases outside the gene matches: 6. In DNA form, the CDR3 reads TGCGCCAGCAGCCAGACGGGACAGAAGAATGAGCAGTTCTTC. Its protein product is CASSQTGQKNEQFF.